These 27 T cell receptor beta chains share one sample of origin, sequenced in a study of T-cell reconstitution after alpha-beta-depleted transplantation in children. Using unique molecular identifiers, the investigators prepared the TCRbeta library. Each CDR3 protein is one row after TCRdb ran MiXCR on the PCR reads. The sample has almost 500,000 distinct CDR3 sequences, about 10% seen once. The specimen comprised PBMCs, sampled before TCRalphabeta/CD19-depleted stem cell transplant. The receptors stem from a child aged 2 to 10 with inherited bone marrow failure, due to receive a stem cell transplant.

As for this clonotype: This could be a read error, since a much larger clone is one nucleotide away. V is TRBV5-1 and J is TRBJ2-7; 9 bases match TRBD2. The CDR3 consists of 14 residues. After removal of 3 bases from V and 7 bases from J, the junction contained 8 bases not matched to a gene. Germline V lookup: CDR1 SGHRS, CDR2 YFSETQ. The CDR3 here is CASSSALAGREQYF. DNA for the CDR3: TGCGCCAGCAGCTCGGCACTAGCGGGCAGGGAGCAGTACTTC.

The genes are TRBV6-5 and TRBJ2-1; D might be TRBD2 (5 bases). V was clipped by 0 bases and J by 2 bases, with 11 bases between them. This CDR3 comprises 16 residues. The germline V gene encodes CDR1 MNHEY and CDR2 SVGAGI. CDR3 in DNA: TGTGCCAGCAGTTACTCGATTTCAGCGGCCTACAATGAGCAGTTCTTC. Protein sequence: CASSYSISAAYNEQFF.

V and J are TRBV4-2 and TRBJ1-2; a weak D match, TRBD1 (5 bases). Per germline, CDR1 LGHNA and CDR2 YNFKEQ. This CDR3 has 19 residues. V lost 0 bases to trimming and J lost 2 bases, with 22 bases between them. CDR3 protein: CASSQEAYGTSLRNYGYTF. CDR3 nucleotides: TGTGCCAGCAGCCAAGAGGCGTACGGGACGTCTTTAAGGAACTATGGCTACACCTTC.

This clonotype was observed at least ten times. The chain links TRBV20-1 to TRBJ2-5; 14 positions agree with TRBD2. The CDR3 totals 16 residues. J was trimmed by 2 bases and V by 3 bases; bases with no gene match: 5. Germline V gene lookup returns CDR1 DFQATT and CDR2 SNEGSKA (reference sequence). This CDR3 reads CSARGLAGVGQETQYF. The CDR3, as DNA: TGCAGTGCTAGGGGACTAGCGGGAGTGGGGCAAGAGACCCAGTACTTC.

This clonotype was counted at least ten times. The chain is built from TRBV7-2 and TRBJ2-7; D is unclear. The CDR3 has 12 residues. The V gene's germline CDR1 is SGHTA and CDR2 FQGNSA. Trimming pared 0 bases from V and 6 bases from J, leaving 6 bases between. CDR3 nucleotide sequence: TGTGCCAGCAGCTTAGCCTTCAGCGAGCAGTACTTC. Residues: CASSLAFSEQYF.

On this clonotype itself: Possible read error: a much larger clone is one base away. The rearrangement joins TRBV12-3 or TRBV12-4 to TRBJ2-7; possibly TRBD1 for D (6 bases). CDR3 length: 14 amino acids. As DNA, the CDR3 is TGTGCCTGCAGTCTTCCTAACAGGGCCTACGAGCAGTACTTC. Residues: CACSLPNRAYEQYF.

This clonotype was counted a single time. The chain has TRBV5-1 and TRBJ1-2; TRBD1 is a possible D gene (6 bases). Between the trimmed V and J ends, which lost 0 bases and 5 bases, there was a span of 11 bases. Germline CDR1 SGHRS, CDR2 YFSETQ. The CDR3 contains 14 residues. The CDR3 nucleotides are TGCGCCAGCAGCTTGGGACAGGCGGCGTATGGCTACACCTTC. It codes for CASSLGQAAYGYTF.

DNA of the CDR3: TGTGCCAGCAGCTTACCCGGACAGGGGGCGGGGAACACTGAAGCTTTCTTT. Protein product: CASSLPGQGAGNTEAFF. This chain uses TRBV7-8 with TRBJ1-1; 11 bases match TRBD1. This CDR3 is built from 17 residues. Trimming cost V 2 bases and J 1 base; bases outside gene matches: 6. The germline V gene encodes CDR1 SGHVS and CDR2 FQNEAQ.

The chain combines TRBV5-1 with TRBJ1-2; D perhaps matches TRBD1 (5 bases). Trimming left V 1 base short and J 5 bases short, with 12 bases between. Germline V gene lookup returns CDR1 SGHRS and CDR2 YFSETQ. The CDR3 runs to 14 residues. The CDR3 is CASSLQGVGYGYTF. The CDR3 DNA reads TGCGCCAGCAGCTTGCAAGGGGTTGGGTATGGCTACACCTTC.

The sample holds a few counts of this clonotype. The J gene is TRBJ1-2, the V gene TRBV7-9; 8 positions agree with TRBD1. Germline V gene data show CDR1 as SEHNR and CDR2 as FQNEAQ (reference sequence). The CDR3 is 15 residues long. V trimming: 5 bases; J trimming: 8 bases; junction bases outside the gene matches: 13. The CDR3 DNA sequence: TGTGCCAGCAGCGGGACAGGAGAGGAATTGTCGGGCTACACCTTC. Translating gives CASSGTGEELSGYTF.

Of note for this clonotype: A much larger clone lies a single base off, so this may be a read error. The chain couples TRBV29-1 to TRBJ2-1; D gene uncertain. CDR3 length: 14 amino acids. Germline values: CDR1 SQVTM, CDR2 ANQGSEA. CDR3 coding DNA: TGCGGCGTTGTCCCCATGAGCTCCTACAATGAGCAGTTCTTC. This translates into CGVVPMSSYNEQFF.

Points on this clonotype: A much larger clone lies a single base off, so this may be a read error. The chain is built from TRBV20-1 and TRBJ2-7; D may be TRBD2 (5 bases). The CDR3 spans 14 residues. The V end was cut by 4 bases, the J end by 7 bases, with 20 bases between. Germline CDR1 is DFQATT and CDR2 is SNEGSKA (reference sequence). The CDR3 region is CSATDYAMRAEQYF. DNA for the CDR3: TGCAGTGCTACCGACTATGCCATGCGCGCGGAGCAGTACTTC.

This sequence joins TRBV12-3 or TRBV12-4 and TRBJ2-1; no clear D gene. V was clipped by 3 bases and J by 7 bases, with 13 bases between them. This CDR3 has 14 amino acids. The CDR3: CASSFRRLYNEQFF. In DNA, the CDR3 is TGTGCCAGCAGTTTCCGGAGACTCTATAATGAGCAGTTCTTC.

The chain recombines TRBV11-2 with TRBJ2-1; possibly TRBD1 or TRBD2 for D (5 bases each). The CDR3 covers 20 residues. Germline-derived CDR1 and CDR2 are SGHAT and FQNNGV. V was shortened by 2 bases and J by 1 base, with 24 bases between the two germline ends. The CDR3 bases are TGTGCCAGCAGCTTATTCTCTTCCCGGTGGGGGAAGCGGTCCTACAATGAGCAGTTCTTC. Translation gives CASSLFSSRWGKRSYNEQFF.

The table lists this clonotype with many counts. This chain connects TRBV20-1 to TRBJ1-5; 9 bases agree with TRBD1. Looked up from germline, CDR1 is DFQATT and CDR2 is SNEGSKA (reference sequence). This CDR3 comprises 15 residues. Trimming at V came to 3 bases and at J to 5 bases, leaving 8 bases not matched to a gene. Written as DNA, the CDR3 is TGCAGTGCTAGGACGGACAGGGGTTCTGATCAGCCCCAGCATTTT. This sequence encodes CSARTDRGSDQPQHF.

This clonotype came up many times. V is TRBV3-1 and J is TRBJ2-3; 7 nucleotides align to TRBD2. This CDR3 comprises 15 residues. Unmatched junction bases numbered 6, after V lost 4 bases and J lost 2 bases. Germline V gene data show CDR1 as LGHDT and CDR2 as YNNKEL (reference sequence). CDR3 region: CASSPTGTTTDTQYF. DNA for the CDR3: TGTGCCAGCAGCCCCACCGGGACTACCACAGATACGCAGTATTTT.

The chain joins TRBV4-3 to TRBJ2-1; tentatively, D is TRBD1 (5 bases). Germline CDR1 is LGHNA and CDR2 is YSLEER. V gave up 4 bases and J gave up 6 bases, with 13 bases separating them. This CDR3 comprises 14 residues. The CDR3 bases are TGCGCCAGCAGCCCGCGCGGACACTTCAATGAGCAGTTCTTC. This encodes CASSPRGHFNEQFF.

This clonotype was seen many times. The V gene is TRBV6-2 or TRBV6-3, the J gene TRBJ2-1; D call uncertain. Between the trimmed V and J ends, which lost 1 base and 8 bases, there was a span of 6 bases. CDR3 length: 12 amino acids. Germline loops: CDR1 MNHEY, CDR2 SVGEGT. CDR3 DNA sequence: TGTGCCAGCAGTTACTGGTACTATGAGCAGTTCTTC. Protein: CASSYWYYEQFF.

This clonotype was detected many times. The rearrangement links TRBV29-1 to TRBJ1-4, with D hard to call. The ends were cut back, 5 bases at V and 6 bases at J, with 13 bases in the middle. Germline CDR1 reads SQVTM; CDR2 reads ANQGSEA. This CDR3 contains 13 residues. The DNA of the CDR3 is TGCAGCGTTATCGCTGGGATTGATGAAAAACTGTTTTTT. The encoded protein is CSVIAGIDEKLFF.

The rearrangement uses TRBV7-8 and TRBJ1-4, with 7 bases matching TRBD1. The CDR3 runs 16 residues. The germline CDR1 and CDR2 sequences are SGHVS and FQNEAQ. The trim removed 0 bases at V and 4 bases at J, leaving 5 bases unmatched. CDR3 in amino acids: CASSLARTGDNEKLFF. The CDR3 coding sequence is TGTGCCAGCAGCTTAGCGCGGACAGGAGATAATGAAAAACTGTTTTTT.

This clonotype has ten or more counts. The chain employs TRBV20-1 and TRBJ1-1; D call uncertain. This CDR3 spans 13 amino acids. V lost 5 bases and J 1 base, leaving 11 bases between the germline ends. Germline CDR1 is DFQATT and CDR2 is SNEGSKA (reference sequence). The CDR3 DNA reads TGCAGTGCTGGAGGACGGAGGAACACTGAAGCTTTCTTT. This encodes CSAGGRRNTEAFF.

In its sample, this clonotype was seen many times. The rearrangement uses TRBV14 and TRBJ2-3, with no clear D. Per the germline V gene, CDR1 is SGHDN and CDR2 is FVKESK. Between the trimmed V and J ends, which lost 2 bases and 5 bases, there was a span of 5 bases. This CDR3 has 12 residues. In DNA form, the CDR3 reads TGTGCCAGCAGCCAATCGGGAGATACGCAGTATTTT. This encodes CASSQSGDTQYF.

This clonotype was picked up many times. V gene TRBV4-2 combines with J gene TRBJ2-1, with D tentatively TRBD1 (6 bases). Germline CDR1 and CDR2: LGHNA and YNFKEQ. The CDR3 sequence is 17 residues long. V was cut by 1 base and J by 0 bases, with 13 bases left in between. The CDR3 spells CASSQVGQRSSYNEQFF. The CDR3 bases are TGTGCCAGCAGCCAAGTCGGACAGAGAAGCTCCTACAATGAGCAGTTCTTC.

This clonotype was found many times. V gene TRBV5-1 combines with J gene TRBJ2-7; D may correspond to TRBD1 or TRBD2 (5 bases each). Per germline, CDR1 SGHRS and CDR2 YFSETQ. The CDR3 spans 15 residues. V lost 0 bases to trimming and J lost 6 bases, with 16 bases between them. In DNA form, the CDR3 reads TGCGCCAGCAGCTTGGGTGGGACGACATATCGCGAGCAGTACTTC. Its translation is CASSLGGTTYREQYF.

Many counts were recorded for this clonotype. This chain connects TRBV4-3 to TRBJ2-1, with no clear D. The V end lost 0 bases, the J end lost 0 bases, and 9 bases lay between the germline ends. The CDR3 totals 16 residues. In germline, CDR1 is LGHNA, CDR2 YSLEER. CDR3 residues: CASSQDRAPSYNEQFF. CDR3 in DNA: TGCGCCAGCAGCCAAGACCGGGCACCCTCCTACAATGAGCAGTTCTTC.

This clonotype was counted at least ten times. The CDR3 DNA is TGTGCCAGCAGCAACAGGAGATTTGATTCACCCCTCCACTTT. Encoded protein: CASSNRRFDSPLHF. V gene TRBV12-3 or TRBV12-4 combines with J gene TRBJ1-6; tentatively, D is TRBD1 (5 bases). CDR3 length: 14 residues. Trimming removed 6 bases from V and 8 bases from J, with 14 bases in between.

There are many counts of this clonotype. The genes are TRBV20-1 and TRBJ1-3; D unclear. The CDR3 has 12 residues. Trimming took 1 base from V and 4 from J, leaving 5 bases between them. Germline assignment: CDR1 DFQATT and CDR2 SNEGSKA (reference sequence). CDR3 region: CSARVEGNTIYF. Written as DNA, the CDR3 is TGCAGTGCTAGAGTGGAGGGAAACACCATATATTTT.